The 12 T cell receptor beta chains listed next were all sequenced from one sample in a study of T-cell memory formation after mild COVID-19. TCRdb re-called the 5' RACE reads with MiXCR, one entry per CDR3 protein. The profile shows about 400,000 distinct CDR3 sequences, approximately 16% of them singletons. The material sequenced was PBMCs or a T cell subset sorted from them (not recorded which). Receptor source: a man aged 18-30 years who had mild COVID-19 (a few samples of this study predate the infection). Cell type and time point are not known.

J is TRBJ2-1 and V is TRBV20-1, with TRBD2 as a possible D gene (6 bases). Germline lookup yields CDR1 DFQATT and CDR2 SNEGSKA (reference sequence). This CDR3 has 13 residues. V shed 6 bases and J shed 3 bases, with 12 bases lying between them. This chain's CDR3 is CSARDWVYNEQFF. CDR3 nucleotides: TGCAGTGCCCGGGACTGGGTCTACAATGAGCAGTTCTTC.

The rearrangement joins TRBV6-2 or TRBV6-3 to TRBJ2-1; 8 bases map to TRBD2. The CDR3 loop spans 16 amino acids. Germline lookup yields CDR1 MNHEY and CDR2 SVGEGT. V gave up 0 bases and J gave up 7 bases; unmatched junction bases: 8. For the CDR3, the DNA is TGTGCCAGCAGTTACTCGTGGCGGGAGGAGGGGAATGAGCAGTTCTTC. Translation: CASSYSWREEGNEQFF.

This clonotype was counted only a few times. This chain uses TRBV6-2 or TRBV6-3 with TRBJ1-2, with D unresolved. CDR3 size: 12 residues. The germline V and J ends were trimmed by 0 bases and 8 bases, with 7 bases remaining between them. Germline CDR1 is MNHEY and CDR2 is SVGEGT. CDR3 in amino acids: CASSYSAGGYTF. The CDR3 bases are TGTGCCAGCAGTTACTCCGCCGGGGGCTACACCTTC.

This clonotype turned up a few times. The chain combines TRBV6-2 or TRBV6-3 with TRBJ1-1; a weak D match, TRBD1 (5 bases). There are 15 residues in the CDR3. Germline assignment: CDR1 MNHEY and CDR2 SVGEGT. V was pared by 0 bases and J by 0 bases, with 8 bases between. CDR3 coding DNA: TGTGCCAGCAGTTACTCCCCAGGGATGAACACTGAAGCTTTCTTT. As protein: CASSYSPGMNTEAFF.

This CDR3 is CASSLSLGGNTEAFF. The CDR3 nucleotides read TGTGCCAGCAGCCTGAGTCTAGGGGGGAACACTGAAGCTTTCTTT. V usage is TRBV7-9 and J usage is TRBJ1-1; TRBD1 might be the D (6 bases). The CDR3 is 15 residues long. The germline gives CDR1 SEHNR, CDR2 FQNEAQ (reference sequence). Trimming took 5 bases from V and 1 from J, leaving 14 bases between them. Together with reference TRBV7-9 and TRBJ1-1, the CDR3 gives the full variable domain: DTGVSQNPRHKITKRGQNVTFRCDPISEHNRLYWYRQTLGQGPEFLTYFQNEAQLEKSRLLSDRFSAERPKGSFSTLEIQRTEQGDSAMYLCASSLSLGGNTEAFFGQGTRLTVV.

This clonotype has only a few counts. The chain employs TRBV11-3 and TRBJ1-3; 7 positions agree with TRBD1. The germline CDR1 and CDR2 sequences are SGHNT and YENEEA. CDR3 length equals 15 residues. The V gene end was trimmed by 6 bases and the J gene end by 3 bases; junction bases not matched to a gene: 8. For the CDR3, the DNA is TGTGCCAGCAGGCGAGGGGGCGCGGTTGGAAACACCATATATTTT. Protein product: CASRRGGAVGNTIYF.

The chain has TRBV7-3 and TRBJ2-3, with TRBD1 matching over 9 bases. CDR1 and CDR2 from the germline V gene are SGHTA and FQGTGA. This CDR3 region has 15 residues. Trimming took 5 bases from V and 2 from J; bases not matched to a gene: 5. CDR3 region: CASSVGQGNTDTQYF. The CDR3 region has the DNA TGTGCCAGCAGCGTAGGACAGGGGAACACAGATACGCAGTATTTT.

Only a few counts were recorded for this clonotype. The chain links TRBV19 to TRBJ2-7; 7 bases match TRBD1. The germline V gene encodes CDR1 LNHDA and CDR2 SQIVND (reference sequence). V shed 3 bases, J shed 5 bases, and the junction held 13 bases outside the gene matches. This CDR3 region has 16 residues. The CDR3 DNA is TGTGCCAGTAGTATCCTCTTTGGGACAGCTCCCAACGAGCAGTACTTC. This sequence encodes CASSILFGTAPNEQYF. The full variable domain, completed using reference TRBV19 and TRBJ2-7, is DGGITQSPKYLFRKEGQNVTLSCEQNLNHDAMYWYRQDPGQGLRLIYYSQIVNDFQKGDIAEGYSVSREKKESFPLTVTSAQKNPTAFYLCASSILFGTAPNEQYFGPGTRLTVT.

This clonotype was recorded a few times. CDR3 bases: TGTGCCAGCAGAGCGGCCTACAAGTCCCGGGCCCACATAGGGAACACTGAAGCTTTCTTT. Translated: CASRAAYKSRAHIGNTEAFF. The chain is built from TRBV6-1 and TRBJ1-1, with D unclear. Trimming left V 6 bases short and J 1 base short, with 30 bases between. This CDR3 is built from 20 residues. Germline assignment: CDR1 MNHNS and CDR2 SASEGT.

This clonotype was counted between two and nine times. This chain links TRBV20-1 with TRBJ2-3; tentatively, D is TRBD2 (6 bases). This CDR3 contains 16 residues. CDR1 DFQATT and CDR2 SNEGSKA come from the germline V gene (reference sequence). The V end lost 0 bases, the J end lost 4 bases, and 17 bases lay between the germline ends. The CDR3 is CSARDLGAGRADTQYF. CDR3 nucleotide sequence: TGCAGTGCTAGAGATTTGGGAGCGGGTCGGGCAGATACGCAGTATTTT.

The chain couples TRBV20-1 to TRBJ1-1, with D perhaps TRBD1 (5 bases). The germline V and J ends were trimmed by 4 bases and 11 bases, with 14 bases remaining between them. In germline, CDR1 is DFQATT, CDR2 SNEGSKA (reference sequence). The CDR3 totals 11 residues. Here the CDR3 reads CSATPGARAFF. For the CDR3, the DNA is TGCAGTGCTACCCCCGGGGCTCGGGCTTTCTTT.

The table lists this clonotype with a few counts. The chain couples TRBV9 to TRBJ2-1; weak D call: TRBD2 (6 bases). Germline CDR1 SGDLS, CDR2 YYNGEE. Trimming took 0 bases from V and 10 from J, leaving 14 bases between them. The CDR3 length is 14 residues. CDR3 nucleotide sequence: TGTGCCAGCAGCGTAGGTGGCAGGGCGGGGGAGCAGTTCTTC. Protein: CASSVGGRAGEQFF.